One and the same sample provided the 17 T cell receptor beta chains below, sequenced in a study of T-cell memory formation after mild COVID-19. In TCRdb, the 5' RACE reads were re-called with MiXCR into one record per CDR3 protein. The table includes roughly 240,000 distinct CDR3 sequences, 15% to 20% detected once. Material for sequencing was PBMCs or a T cell subset sorted from them (not recorded which). The receptors derive from a man between 18 and 35 years old who had mild COVID-19 (a few samples of this study predate the infection). Cell type and time point are not known.

The CDR3 loop reads CASLPRGNTEAFF. DNA for the CDR3: TGTGCCAGCTTACCCAGGGGGAACACTGAAGCTTTCTTT. This chain links TRBV18 with TRBJ1-1; tentative D call: TRBD1 (6 bases). The V end was cut by 7 bases, the J end by 1 base, with 10 bases between. This CDR3 is built from 13 residues. Looked up from germline, CDR1 is KGHSH and CDR2 is LQKENI.

The rearrangement joins TRBV27 to TRBJ1-5; 8 bases are shared with TRBD1. J was trimmed by 9 bases and V by 4 bases; bases with no gene match: 11. Germline lookup yields CDR1 MNHEY and CDR2 SMNVEV (reference sequence). This CDR3 is 15 amino acids long. CDR3 coding DNA: TGTGCCAGCAGTTCAGACAGGGGCGCCCTATGGCCCCAGCATTTT. Its protein product is CASSSDRGALWPQHF.

This clonotype was seen only a few times. V is TRBV10-3 and J is TRBJ1-1, with 7 positions matching TRBD1. The CDR3 is 12 amino acids. V dropped 7 bases and J dropped 4; count of bases not matched to a gene: 3. The germline CDR1 and CDR2 sequences are ENHRY and SYGVKD. CDR3 DNA sequence: TGTGCCATCACGGCAGGGGGCACTGAAGCTTTCTTT. It encodes CAITAGGTEAFF.

Only a few counts were recorded for this clonotype. This chain connects TRBV15 to TRBJ2-7; D gene unclear. Germline V gene data show CDR1 as LNHNV and CDR2 as YYDKDF (reference sequence). There are 14 residues in the CDR3. Trimming shortened V by 0 bases and J by 6 bases, and 12 bases separated the two germline ends. This CDR3 is CATSRDTTPGEQYF. CDR3 nucleotides: TGTGCCACCAGCAGAGACACAACTCCAGGCGAGCAGTACTTC. Together with reference TRBV15 and TRBJ2-7, the CDR3 gives the full variable domain: DAMVIQNPRYQVTQFGKPVTLSCSQTLNHNVMYWYQQKSSQAPKLLFHYYDKDFNNEADTPDNFQSRRPNTSFCFLDIRSPGLGDTAMYLCATSRDTTPGEQYFGPGTRLTVT.

The chain has TRBV5-1 and TRBJ1-2; TRBD1 matches 8 bases. This CDR3 spans 14 amino acids. CDR1 is SGHRS and CDR2 is YFSETQ in the germline V gene. V was pared by 0 bases and J by 6 bases, with 4 bases of the junction left unmatched. The DNA for the CDR3 is TGCGCCAGCAGCTTGGTAGGACAGGGTGATGGCTACACCTTC. This gives the protein CASSLVGQGDGYTF.

There are a few counts of this clonotype. This chain links TRBV5-4 with TRBJ1-2; weak D call: TRBD1 (6 bases). Trimming took 4 bases from V and 0 from J, leaving 10 bases between them. Germline loops: CDR1 SGHNT, CDR2 YYREEE (reference sequence). The CDR3 runs to 14 residues. The CDR3 DNA follows: TGTGCCAGCAGCCAGGACAGCTCTAACTATGGCTACACCTTC. It codes for CASSQDSSNYGYTF. The full variable domain, its missing parts supplied by reference TRBV5-4 and TRBJ1-2, is ETGVTQSPTHLIKTRGQQVTLRCSSQSGHNTVSWYQQALGQGPQFIFQYYREEENGRGNFPPRFSGLQFPNYSSELNVNALELDDSALYLCASSQDSSNYGYTFGSGTRLTVV.

The chain employs TRBV10-3 and TRBJ1-2; no clear D. This CDR3 is 11 amino acids long. CDR1 and CDR2 from the germline V gene are ENHRY and SYGVKD. V was pared by 3 bases and J by 8 bases, with 7 bases between. The CDR3 protein is CAISDGQGYTF. The CDR3 bases are TGTGCCATCAGTGACGGCCAGGGCTACACCTTC.

The J gene is TRBJ1-1, the V gene TRBV3-1, with unresolved D. Germline V CDR1 and CDR2: LGHDT, YNNKEL (reference sequence). This CDR3 contains 12 residues. With 1 base removed from V and 11 bases from J, the gap between germline ends came to 11 bases. The CDR3 coding sequence is TGTGCCAGCAGCCAAGTAGCCGGGTTGGCTTTCTTT. Amino acids: CASSQVAGLAFF.

This clonotype came up once. The chain is built from TRBV4-3 and TRBJ2-2; D remains ambiguous. V gave up 0 bases and J gave up 5 bases, with 7 bases separating them. The germline CDR1 and CDR2 sequences are LGHNA and YSLEER. This CDR3 has 14 residues. The DNA of the CDR3 is TGCGCCAGCAGCCAAGATATACAGACCGGGGAGCTGTTTTTT. Amino acid sequence: CASSQDIQTGELFF.

V usage is TRBV6-4 and J usage is TRBJ2-3, with D perhaps being TRBD1 or TRBD2 (8 bases each). The CDR3 is made up of 15 amino acids. Germline V CDR1 and CDR2: MRHNA, SNTAGT. The V gene lost 6 bases and the J gene lost 5 bases, with 18 bases spanning the gap. CDR3 bases: TGTGCCAGCAGCCCCCAGGGGGCGGGGGGAGATACGCAGTATTTT. This gives the protein CASSPQGAGGDTQYF.

This clonotype was seen a handful of times. The chain uses TRBV7-2 and TRBJ2-7, with 7 nucleotides matching TRBD1. Germline V gene sequence: CDR1 SGHTA, CDR2 FQGNSA. Losses at the gene ends were 2 bases for V and 5 bases for J; bases not matched to a gene: 6. There are 14 residues in the CDR3. The CDR3 spells CASSLQTGRHEQYV. DNA of the CDR3: TGTGCCAGCAGCTTACAGACAGGGCGACACGAGCAGTACGTC.

There are a few counts of this clonotype. CDR3 protein: CARARGGSGELFF. The CDR3 nucleotides are TGCGCCAGGGCTCGGGGTGGGTCCGGGGAGCTGTTTTTT. This chain links TRBV4-3 with TRBJ2-2, with D perhaps matching TRBD2 (5 bases). Looked up from germline, CDR1 is LGHNA and CDR2 is YSLEER. Trimming pared 9 bases from V and 6 bases from J, leaving 14 bases between. This CDR3 spans 13 amino acids.

The chain couples TRBV18 to TRBJ1-5; TRBD1 aligns across 7 bases. Germline-derived CDR1 and CDR2 are KGHSH and LQKENI. V lost 4 bases and J lost 2; bases outside the gene matches: 2. This CDR3 is built from 14 residues. The DNA of the CDR3 is TGTGCCAGCTCACAGGGGGCCCGCAATCAGCCCCAGCATTTT. It is translated as CASSQGARNQPQHF.

This clonotype was observed a few times. The chain combines TRBV20-1 with TRBJ2-2, with 7 bases matching TRBD1. V shed 5 bases, J shed 5 bases, and the junction held 5 bases outside the gene matches. Germline-derived CDR1 and CDR2 are DFQATT and SNEGSKA (reference sequence). CDR3 length: 13 residues. The CDR3 is CSALKQGTGELFF. Here the CDR3 DNA reads TGCAGTGCTCTAAAACAGGGGACCGGGGAGCTGTTTTTT.

This clonotype occurred a few times. J is TRBJ2-7 and V is TRBV6-5; D not certain. The germline V and J ends were trimmed by 7 bases and 5 bases, with 12 bases remaining between them. The CDR3 has 12 residues. The germline V gene encodes CDR1 MNHEY and CDR2 SVGAGI. The CDR3 protein is CASKSVGDEQYF. CDR3 in DNA: TGTGCCAGCAAGTCGGTTGGGGACGAGCAGTACTTC.

This chain links TRBV20-1 with TRBJ1-2; 9 bases are shared with TRBD1. Unmatched junction bases numbered 2, after V lost 0 bases and J lost 0 bases. The CDR3 is 15 amino acids. Germline assignment: CDR1 DFQATT and CDR2 SNEGSKA (reference sequence). The CDR3 region has the DNA TGCAGTGCTAGAGAACAGGGGGCGGCTAACTATGGCTACACCTTC. It specifies CSAREQGAANYGYTF.

This clonotype was picked up a small number of times. This chain uses TRBV25-1 with TRBJ2-3; D call uncertain. The V end lost 4 bases, the J end lost 3 bases, and 11 bases lay between the germline ends. In germline, CDR1 is MGHDK, CDR2 SYGVNS. The CDR3 has 14 amino acids. The CDR3 sequence: CASSATLSTDTQYF. The CDR3 bases are TGTGCCAGCAGTGCGACCCTAAGTACAGATACGCAGTATTTT.